The 8 T cell receptor beta chains listed next were all sequenced from one sample in a study of cytomegalovirus exposure and HLA in healthy donors. PCR primers comprised 60 Vbeta and 13 Jbeta primers. Profiling relied on immunoSEQ multiplex PCR, and the TCRdb table lists in-frame clones only, not all of them. The data show 140,000 to 150,000 clones, and the top ten clones hold 1.5% to 2%. The specimen sequenced was PBMCs. The receptor source for this set is a woman aged 50 to 65 in good health and CMV-seronegative.

The chain uses TRBV28 and TRBJ2-6, with a tentative D call TRBD2 (5 bases). Germline V lookup: CDR1 MDHEN, CDR2 SYDVKM. The CDR3 consists of 15 residues. The V end was cut by 6 bases, the J end by 2 bases, with 11 bases between. CDR3 residues: CASSPPGAGANVLTF. The CDR3 DNA is TGTGCCAGCAGCCCTCCCGGGGCTGGGGCCAACGTCCTGACTTTC.

The chain couples TRBV9 to TRBJ1-2; D not certain. CDR1 and CDR2 (germline): SGDLS, YYNGEE. There are 14 residues in the CDR3. The V end lost 0 bases, the J end lost 10 bases, and 16 bases lay between the germline ends. The CDR3 sequence: CASSVVGSSGAYTF. CDR3 nucleotides: TGTGCCAGCAGCGTAGTAGGCTCCTCAGGTGCCTACACCTTC. Full variable domain (rest looked up from reference TRBV9 and TRBJ1-2): DSGVTQTPKHLITATGQRVTLRCSPRSGDLSVYWYQQSLDQGLQFLIQYYNGEERAKGNILERFSAQQFPDLHSELNLSSLELGDSALYFCASSVVGSSGAYTFGSGTRLTVV.

V is TRBV9 and J is TRBJ2-7, with D possibly being TRBD1 (5 bases). This CDR3 contains 13 residues. V lost 0 bases and J 5 bases, leaving 9 bases between the germline ends. The germline V gene encodes CDR1 SGDLS and CDR2 YYNGEE. The DNA of the CDR3 is TGTGCCAGCAGCGTAGGACAGCAAGACGAGCAGTACTTC. Protein: CASSVGQQDEQYF.

The genes are TRBV6-1 and TRBJ2-7; the match to TRBD2 covers 12 bases. This CDR3 spans 15 amino acids. J was trimmed by 7 bases and V by 6 bases; bases with no gene match: 10. Germline loops: CDR1 MNHNS, CDR2 SASEGT. CDR3: CASRAWTSGAGEQYF. The DNA of the CDR3 is TGTGCCAGCAGGGCGTGGACTAGCGGGGCAGGGGAGCAGTACTTC.

The chain recombines TRBV6-5 with TRBJ2-7; 12 nucleotides match TRBD1. The CDR3 extends over 13 amino acids. J gave up 7 bases and V 8 bases, and 6 bases lay outside the gene matches. Germline CDR1 and CDR2: MNHEY and SVGAGI. The CDR3 sequence: CASGTGGAWEQYF. The CDR3 DNA reads TGTGCCAGCGGGACAGGGGGCGCGTGGGAGCAGTACTTC.

The rearrangement joins TRBV5-4 to TRBJ1-5; tentative D call: TRBD1 (5 bases). Trimming removed 1 base at V and 3 bases at J, with 8 bases between. The CDR3 spans 14 residues. Germline CDR1 reads SGHNT; CDR2 reads YYREEE (reference sequence). This chain's CDR3 is CASSLRGDNQPQHF. CDR3 DNA sequence: TGTGCCAGCAGCTTGAGGGGTGACAATCAGCCCCAGCATTTT.

The chain links TRBV27 to TRBJ1-2; D call uncertain. Germline assignment: CDR1 MNHEY and CDR2 SMNVEV (reference sequence). This CDR3 spans 14 amino acids. V lost 3 bases to trimming and J lost 5 bases, with 13 bases between them. CDR3: CASSFNGEGYGYTF. The DNA for the CDR3 is TGTGCCAGCAGTTTTAACGGGGAGGGTTATGGCTACACCTTC.

The chain couples TRBV6-5 to TRBJ2-3, with D maybe TRBD2 (6 bases). The CDR3 spans 14 residues. V lost 3 bases to trimming and J lost 0 bases, with 7 bases between them. CDR1 is MNHEY and CDR2 is SVGAGI in the germline V gene. CDR3 loop: CASSYAGSTDTQYF. Here the CDR3 DNA reads TGTGCCAGCAGTTATGCGGGGAGCACAGATACGCAGTATTTT.